One and the same sample provided the 18 T cell receptor beta chains below, sequenced in a study of blood T cells in healthy people across ages. Primers used in a second PCR of roughly 6 to 12 cycles were a sample-barcoded 5' primer and a J-beta primer mix. Each CDR3 protein gets one entry after TCRdb re-called the 5' RACE reads with MiXCR. The sample has about 1.5 million distinct CDR3 sequences, less than 45% seen once. Sequencing was done on a sample of blood. These receptors were taken from a young woman in good health.

This clonotype was seen many times. The junction shows a germline mismatch at one end, possibly a read error. The rearrangement joins TRBV7-7 to TRBJ2-3; D might be TRBD1 (6 bases). The CDR3 has 13 amino acids. Germline V gene lookup returns CDR1 SSHAT and CDR2 FNYEAQ (reference sequence). The CDR3 DNA reads as TGTGCTAGCAGCAGGGACATTCAATATACGCAGTATTTT. Translated, it gives CASSRDIQYTQYF. Using reference TRBV7-7 and TRBJ2-3 for the parts outside the CDR3, the full variable domain is GAGVSQSPRYKVTKRGQDVTLRCDPISSHATLYWYQQALGQGPEFLTYFNYEAQPDKSGLPSDRFSAERPEGSISTLTIQRTEQRDSAMYRCASSRDIQYTQYFGPGTRLTVL.

A single count supports this clonotype. The chain combines TRBV2 with TRBJ1-3; D perhaps matches TRBD1 (5 bases). The CDR3 runs 15 residues. V was pared by 3 bases and J by 0 bases, with 9 bases between. Looked up from germline, CDR1 is SNHLY and CDR2 is FYNNEI. The CDR3 DNA follows: TGTGCCAGCAGTGACCGAGGGACCTCTGGAAACACCATATATTTT. This gives the protein CASSDRGTSGNTIYF.

This clonotype was seen only a few times. V and J are TRBV4-2 and TRBJ2-5; no clear D. The CDR3 sequence is 17 residues long. Germline V gene data show CDR1 as LGHNA and CDR2 as YNFKEQ. V shed 1 base and J shed 2 bases, with 17 bases lying between them. In DNA form, the CDR3 reads TGTGCCAGCAGCCAAGCGTTGGGTAGGACGATACAAGAGACCCAGTACTTC. It specifies CASSQALGRTIQETQYF.

The genes are TRBV29-1 and TRBJ2-1; 8 nucleotides match TRBD1. V shed 6 bases and J 0 bases; nucleotides not matched to a gene: 28. Germline V gives CDR1 SQVTM, CDR2 ANQGSEA. The CDR3 is made up of 22 amino acids. Here the CDR3 DNA reads TGCAGCGTGACAGTACTCGAGAGCCCGGACAGGGACGTCGAAGTCTCCTACAATGAGCAGTTCTTC. It specifies CSVTVLESPDRDVEVSYNEQFF.

The chain couples TRBV7-6 to TRBJ2-3, with D possibly being TRBD1 (5 bases). Trimming stripped 3 bases from V and 4 bases from J, with 17 bases between. This CDR3 region has 16 residues. The germline V gene encodes CDR1 SGHVS and CDR2 FNYEAQ. As DNA, the CDR3 is TGTGCCAGCAGCTTGACCAGGGTGCAGTGGGCAGATACGCAGTATTTT. Translated: CASSLTRVQWADTQYF.

The chain recombines TRBV7-2 with TRBJ2-5; D gene unclear. Judging by the DNA end, TRBJ2-7 fits better; the J call may be wrong. CDR1 and CDR2 (germline): SGHTA, FQGNSA. This CDR3 is 15 amino acids long. The chain's CDR3 is CASSLAIGPSYEQYF. CDR3 DNA: TGTGCCAGCAGCTTAGCGATTGGACCAAGCTACGAGCAGTACTTC.

This clonotype was picked up a small number of times. This sequence joins TRBV6-6 and TRBJ2-5; 10 nucleotides agree with TRBD2. The end of the DNA fits TRBJ2-7 better, so the J call may be wrong. Germline V CDR1 and CDR2: MNHNY, SVGAGI (reference sequence). The CDR3 totals 14 residues. The CDR3 reads CASRASGSRYEQYF. Here the CDR3 DNA reads TGTGCCAGCAGAGCTAGCGGGAGTAGGTACGAGCAGTACTTC.

CDR3 DNA: TGTGCCAGCAGGAGGTTGGGGGGATCCTACGAGCAGTACTTC. Protein: CASRRLGGSYEQYF. The V gene is TRBV27, the J gene TRBJ2-7; D perhaps matches TRBD2 (6 bases). The length of the CDR3 is 14 residues. V was cut by 6 bases and J by 1 base, with 13 bases left in between. Germline V gene lookup returns CDR1 MNHEY and CDR2 SMNVEV (reference sequence).

J is TRBJ1-3 and V is TRBV30; D call uncertain. Per the germline V gene, CDR1 is GTSNPN and CDR2 is SVGIG (reference sequence). V gave up 5 bases and J gave up 2 bases, with 10 bases separating them. CDR3 length: 13 amino acids. Here the CDR3 DNA reads TGTGCCTGGGAGGAAAGGGCTGGAAACACCATATATTTT. Its translation is CAWEERAGNTIYF. The variable domain in full, completed from reference TRBV30 and TRBJ1-3, reads SQTIHQWPATLVQPVGSPLSLECTVEGTSNPNLYWYRQAAGRGLQLLFYSVGIGQISSEVPQNLSASRPQDRQFILSSKKLLLSDSGFYLCAWEERAGNTIYFGEGSWLTVV.

This rearrangement joins TRBV12-3 or TRBV12-4 to TRBJ2-3; D not resolved. The CDR3 is 15 residues long. V was trimmed by 3 bases and J by 2 bases, leaving 12 bases between them. This CDR3 reads CASSFSYGPTDTQYF. CDR3 nucleotide sequence: TGTGCCAGCAGTTTCTCCTATGGTCCCACAGATACGCAGTATTTT.

The table lists this clonotype with a few counts. CDR3 DNA sequence: TGTGCCAGCAGCTTAGGGGCGGCTAGCGGGAACGTAAATGAGCAGTTCTTC. Residues: CASSLGAASGNVNEQFF. V gene TRBV11-1 combines with J gene TRBJ2-1; 9 nucleotides match TRBD2. Germline CDR1 reads SGHAT; CDR2 reads FQDESV (reference sequence). J lost 7 bases, V lost 1 base, and 11 bases had no gene match. This CDR3 region has 17 residues.

For this clonotype: One end of the junction fails to match germline, which may point to a read error. The gene calls are TRBV27 and TRBJ2-7; 7 nucleotides match TRBD2. The CDR3 loop spans 15 amino acids. Germline assignment: CDR1 MNHEY and CDR2 SMNVEV (reference sequence). This CDR3 reads CASSPLAAASYGQYF. Written as DNA, the CDR3 is TGTGCCAGCAGTCCTCTAGCGGCAGCCTCCTACGGGCAGTACTTC.

The chain uses TRBV4-3 and TRBJ1-2; TRBD1 might be the D (6 bases). The germline gives CDR1 LGHNA, CDR2 YSLEER. Trimming removed 4 bases at V and 1 base at J, with 13 bases between. This CDR3 comprises 15 residues. The chain's CDR3 is CASSPMDSSNYGYTF. Here the CDR3 DNA reads TGCGCCAGCAGCCCTATGGACAGTAGTAACTATGGCTACACCTTC.

This clonotype was counted only a few times. The chain uses TRBV7-6 and TRBJ2-7; 7 nucleotides match TRBD1. The ends lost 3 bases at V and 1 base at J; junction bases unmatched: 6. CDR1 SGHVS and CDR2 FNYEAQ come from the germline V gene. CDR3 length equals 15 residues. CDR3 amino acids: CASSFKTGWSYEQYF. Here the CDR3 DNA reads TGTGCCAGCAGCTTTAAGACAGGGTGGTCCTACGAGCAGTACTTC.

The chain links TRBV6-2 or TRBV6-3 to TRBJ1-5; D may be TRBD1 (5 bases). Trimming pared 6 bases from V and 3 bases from J, leaving 18 bases between. CDR3 length: 16 amino acids. Germline CDR1 reads MNHEY; CDR2 reads SVGEGT. CDR3 loop: CASRHEVTEYNQPQHF. As DNA, the CDR3 is TGTGCCAGCAGACACGAGGTGACAGAGTACAATCAGCCCCAGCATTTT.

This sequence joins TRBV29-1 and TRBJ1-1; D not resolved. Trimming stripped 4 bases from V and 4 bases from J, with 19 bases between. The CDR3 has 15 residues. Germline CDR1 and CDR2: SQVTM and ANQGSEA. In DNA form, the CDR3 reads TGCAGCGTTGGTGGCAGGTCTTTCGATGGCACTGAAGCTTTCTTT. Protein product: CSVGGRSFDGTEAFF.

The chain couples TRBV6-2 or TRBV6-3 to TRBJ2-1; D unclear. V lost 6 bases and J lost 7, with 19 bases in between. CDR1 is MNHEY and CDR2 is SVGEGT in the germline V gene. The CDR3 loop spans 15 amino acids. The CDR3 spells CASRGGALGPNEQFF. Written as DNA, the CDR3 is TGTGCCAGCAGGGGCGGAGCCCTCGGACCTAATGAGCAGTTCTTC.

V is TRBV28 and J is TRBJ2-4, with a tentative D call TRBD2 (5 bases). The J call may be mistaken, given a closer DNA end match to TRBJ2-5. CDR3 length: 14 residues. CDR1 is MDHEN and CDR2 is SYDVKM in the germline V gene. The CDR3 sequence: CASRGLSYQETQYF. The CDR3 DNA reads TGTGCCAGCAGAGGACTCTCGTACCAAGAGACCCAGTACTTC.